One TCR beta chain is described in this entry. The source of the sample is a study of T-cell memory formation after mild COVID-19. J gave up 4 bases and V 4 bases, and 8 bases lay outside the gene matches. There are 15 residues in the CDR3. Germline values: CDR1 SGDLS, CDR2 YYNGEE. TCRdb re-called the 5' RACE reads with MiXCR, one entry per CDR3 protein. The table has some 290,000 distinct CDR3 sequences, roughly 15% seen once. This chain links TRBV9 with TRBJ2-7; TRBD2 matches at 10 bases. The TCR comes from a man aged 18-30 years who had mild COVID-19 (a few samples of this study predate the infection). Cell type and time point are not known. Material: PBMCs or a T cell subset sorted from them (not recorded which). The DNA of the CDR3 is TGTGCCAGCAGCATCGATAGCGGGGGGAGATACGAGCAGTACTTC. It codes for CASSIDSGGRYEQYF.